This TCR beta chain was captured in a study of T cell responses to AZD1222 COVID-19 vaccine. The CDR3 contains 15 residues. The V end was cut by 2 bases, the J end by 1 base, with 12 bases between. In germline, CDR1 is SGHNT, CDR2 YYREEE (reference sequence). Method: immunoSEQ multiplex PCR; TCRdb's copy keeps in-frame clones and lacks some. The repertoire holds some 150,000 clones, with roughly 92% as singletons. Findings of the study overall: Repertoire sampling occurred only after the peak T cell response. Donors skewed white British and female; clonal diversity was possibly underestimated. Baseline seropositivity occurred in only a handful of AZD1222 recipients. At 160-218 and 743-854, vaccine-associated CD4 TCRs were dominant, and they spanned spike.

To note about this clone: Antigen specificity is unknown.

The clonotype was recovered from an adult in good health. Specimen: peripheral blood, collected on day 0 of AZD1222 vaccination. The chain carries TRBV5-4 and TRBJ1-1; tentative D call: TRBD1 (5 bases). This CDR3 is CASSFQGLKNTEAFF. CDR3 sequence (DNA): TGTGCCAGCAGCTTCCAGGGTCTTAAGAACACTGAAGCTTTCTTT.